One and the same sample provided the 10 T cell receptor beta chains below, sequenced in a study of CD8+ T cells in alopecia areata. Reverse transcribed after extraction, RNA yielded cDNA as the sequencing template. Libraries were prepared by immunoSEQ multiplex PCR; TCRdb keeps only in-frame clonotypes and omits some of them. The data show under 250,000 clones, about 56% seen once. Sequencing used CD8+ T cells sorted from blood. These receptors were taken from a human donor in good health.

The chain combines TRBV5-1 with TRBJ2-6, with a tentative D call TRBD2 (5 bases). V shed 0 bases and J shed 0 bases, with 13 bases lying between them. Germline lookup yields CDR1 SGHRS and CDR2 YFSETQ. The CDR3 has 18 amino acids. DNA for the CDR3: TGCGCCAGCAGCTTGGGGACTGGGATCCCCTCTGGGGCCAACGTCCTGACTTTC. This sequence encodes CASSLGTGIPSGANVLTF.

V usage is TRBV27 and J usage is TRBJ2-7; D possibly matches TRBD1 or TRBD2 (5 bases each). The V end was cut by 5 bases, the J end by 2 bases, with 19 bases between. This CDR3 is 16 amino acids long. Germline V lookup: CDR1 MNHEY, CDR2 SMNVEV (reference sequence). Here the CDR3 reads CASSPILGTDAYEQYF. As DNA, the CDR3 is TGTGCCAGCAGTCCAATTCTCGGGACGGACGCCTACGAGCAGTACTTC.

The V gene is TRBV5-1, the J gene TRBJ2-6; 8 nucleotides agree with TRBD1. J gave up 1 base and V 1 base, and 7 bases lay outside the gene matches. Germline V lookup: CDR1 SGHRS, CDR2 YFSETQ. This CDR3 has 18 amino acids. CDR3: CASSLRVTGASGANVLTF. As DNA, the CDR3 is TGCGCCAGCAGCTTGCGGGTGACAGGGGCGTCTGGGGCCAACGTCCTGACTTTC.

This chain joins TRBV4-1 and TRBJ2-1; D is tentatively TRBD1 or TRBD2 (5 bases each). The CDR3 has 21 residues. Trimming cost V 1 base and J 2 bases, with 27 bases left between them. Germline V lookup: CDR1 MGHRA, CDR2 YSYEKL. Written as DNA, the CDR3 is TGCGCCAGCAGCCAAGCGGTAGTGGGTCAGTTCGGGGCAATCGCCTACAATGAGCAGTTCTTC. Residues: CASSQAVVGQFGAIAYNEQFF.

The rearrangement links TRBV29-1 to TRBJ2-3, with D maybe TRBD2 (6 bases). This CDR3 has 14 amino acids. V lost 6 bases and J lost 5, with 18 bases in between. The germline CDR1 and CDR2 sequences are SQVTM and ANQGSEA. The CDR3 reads CSVGLRRRGDTQYF. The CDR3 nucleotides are TGCAGCGTGGGATTAAGGCGGAGGGGAGATACGCAGTATTTT.

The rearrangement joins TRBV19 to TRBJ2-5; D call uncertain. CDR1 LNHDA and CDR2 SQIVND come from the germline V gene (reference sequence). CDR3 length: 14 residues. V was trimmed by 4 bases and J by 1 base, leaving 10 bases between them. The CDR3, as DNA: TGTGCCAGTAGTACGGCAGGTCCCCAAGAGACCCAGTACTTC. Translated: CASSTAGPQETQYF.

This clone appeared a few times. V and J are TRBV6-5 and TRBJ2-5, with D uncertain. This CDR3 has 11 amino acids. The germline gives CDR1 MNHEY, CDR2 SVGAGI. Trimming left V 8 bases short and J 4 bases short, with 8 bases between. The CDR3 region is CASVIGETQYF. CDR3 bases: TGTGCCAGCGTAATCGGAGAGACCCAGTACTTC.

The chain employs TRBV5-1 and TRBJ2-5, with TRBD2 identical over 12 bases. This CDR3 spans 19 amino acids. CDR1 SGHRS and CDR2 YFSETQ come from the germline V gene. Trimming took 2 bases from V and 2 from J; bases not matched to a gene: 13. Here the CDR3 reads CASSFLALAGGRPQETQYF. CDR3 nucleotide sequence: TGCGCCAGCAGCTTCCTTGCGCTAGCGGGGGGGCGGCCACAAGAGACCCAGTACTTC.

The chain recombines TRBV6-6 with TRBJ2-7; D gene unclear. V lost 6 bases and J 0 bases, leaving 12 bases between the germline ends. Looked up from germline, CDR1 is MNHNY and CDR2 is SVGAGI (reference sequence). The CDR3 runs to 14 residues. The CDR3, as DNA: TGTGCCAGCAGAACGGACGGTCGCTCCTACGAGCAGTACTTC. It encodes CASRTDGRSYEQYF.

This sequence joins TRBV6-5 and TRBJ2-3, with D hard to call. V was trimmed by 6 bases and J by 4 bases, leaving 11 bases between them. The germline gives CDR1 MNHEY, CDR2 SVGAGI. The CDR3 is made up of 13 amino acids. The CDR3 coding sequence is TGTGCCAGCAGCCCCATGGTTGCAGATACGCAGTATTTT. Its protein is CASSPMVADTQYF.